Listed here are 13 T cell receptor beta chains from one sample, sequenced in a study of blood T cell repertoires in COVID-19. Profiling relied on immunoSEQ multiplex PCR, and the TCRdb table lists in-frame clones only, not all of them. The sample holds approximately 89,000 clones, 75% to 85% seen once. Material: peripheral blood. The receptors stem from a woman older than 75 with acute or convalescent COVID-19.

The chain carries TRBV5-1 and TRBJ1-1; 7 bases agree with TRBD1. Trimming removed 5 bases from V and 3 bases from J; junction bases left unmatched: 7. The CDR3 contains 14 residues. CDR1 and CDR2 (germline): SGHRS, YFSETQ. The CDR3 nucleotides read TGCGCCAGCAGTTTCGCCACAGGGGACACTGAAGCTTTCTTT. This gives the protein CASSFATGDTEAFF.

The chain is built from TRBV3-1 (or the pseudogene TRBV3-2) and TRBJ2-3; 9 bases align to TRBD2. The CDR3 runs 16 residues. V was clipped by 4 bases and J by 1 base; unmatched bases: 6. Germline values: CDR1 LGHDT, CDR2 YNNKEL (reference sequence). The CDR3 sequence: CASSPLAGEGTDTQYF. The CDR3 DNA reads TGTGCCAGCAGCCCTTTAGCGGGAGAGGGCACAGATACGCAGTATTTT.

This clone was found a few times. The J gene is TRBJ2-1, the V gene TRBV5-1, with D unclear. V was shortened by 1 base and J by 1 base, with 9 bases between the two germline ends. The germline CDR1 and CDR2 sequences are SGHRS and YFSETQ. The CDR3 is 15 residues long. The CDR3 sequence: CASSLSLQSYNEQFF. The CDR3 nucleotides read TGCGCCAGCAGCTTGAGTTTGCAGTCCTACAATGAGCAGTTCTTC.

The chain recombines TRBV5-1 with TRBJ1-4; maybe TRBD1 (5 bases). CDR1 SGHRS and CDR2 YFSETQ come from the germline V gene. The CDR3 length is 15 residues. V was cut by 1 base and J by 0 bases, with 7 bases left in between. The CDR3 sequence is CASSLRGTTNEKLFF. The CDR3 nucleotides read TGCGCCAGCAGCTTGAGGGGTACAACTAATGAAAAACTGTTTTTT.

The chain carries TRBV19 and TRBJ1-5; D might be TRBD1 (6 bases). V was clipped by 3 bases and J by 2 bases, with 14 bases between them. Germline CDR1 LNHDA, CDR2 SQIVND (reference sequence). The CDR3 contains 16 residues. In nucleotides, the CDR3 is TGTGCCAGTAGTATGCCTCCCCGACAGGGCAATCAGCCCCAGCATTTT. Protein: CASSMPPRQGNQPQHF.

The gene calls are TRBV5-5 and TRBJ2-6; tentative D call: TRBD1 (5 bases). The CDR3 runs 17 residues. V lost 0 bases and J 4 bases, leaving 14 bases between the germline ends. Germline V gives CDR1 SGHKS, CDR2 YYEKEE (reference sequence). For the CDR3, the DNA is TGTGCCAGCAGCTTGGAGGGGAATTTGAGAGGGGCCAACGTCCTGACTTTC. It translates to CASSLEGNLRGANVLTF.

This clone has only a few counts. The chain is built from TRBV6-5 and TRBJ1-5; tentative D call: TRBD1 (6 bases). Germline V gives CDR1 MNHEY, CDR2 SVGAGI. The V gene lost 6 bases and the J gene lost 5 bases, with 11 bases spanning the gap. CDR3 length equals 13 residues. CDR3 in DNA: TGTGCCAGCAGCCCCGGGACATATCAGCCCCAGCATTTT. Translation: CASSPGTYQPQHF.

This sequence joins TRBV2 and TRBJ1-1; 12 nucleotides agree with TRBD1. The trim removed 6 bases at V and 7 bases at J, leaving 6 bases unmatched. The CDR3 is 14 amino acids. Germline CDR1 and CDR2: SNHLY and FYNNEI. The CDR3 reads CASSRDRGRDEAFF. CDR3 coding DNA: TGTGCCAGCAGCCGGGACAGGGGGCGGGATGAAGCTTTCTTT.

The chain links TRBV6-5 to TRBJ2-2, with a weak D call TRBD1 (6 bases). Germline V lookup: CDR1 MNHEY, CDR2 SVGAGI. The CDR3 has 13 residues. Trimming took 6 bases from V and 6 from J, leaving 11 bases between them. The CDR3 DNA reads as TGTGCCAGCAGCAACAGGGCCCCCGGGGAGCTGTTTTTT. This translates into CASSNRAPGELFF.

The chain has TRBV24-1 and TRBJ2-1, with 9 positions matching TRBD1. V shed 5 bases and J 8 bases; nucleotides not matched to a gene: 6. CDR1 and CDR2 (germline): KGHDR, SFDVKD. This CDR3 spans 14 amino acids. The CDR3 DNA follows: TGTGCCACCAGTGCTACAGGGGGCTCGGATGAGCAGTTCTTC. This codes for CATSATGGSDEQFF.

This sequence joins TRBV6-5 and TRBJ1-1; D is perhaps TRBD1 (5 bases). V lost 2 bases to trimming and J lost 5 bases, with 12 bases between them. Germline loops: CDR1 MNHEY, CDR2 SVGAGI. The CDR3 consists of 14 residues. The CDR3 here is CASSYDSQRTEAFF. The CDR3 nucleotides read TGTGCCAGCAGTTACGACAGTCAGAGGACTGAAGCTTTCTTT.

V gene TRBV10-1 combines with J gene TRBJ2-3, with D perhaps matching TRBD1 (5 bases). The CDR3 sequence is 15 residues long. CDR1 is WNHNN and CDR2 is SYGVQD in the germline V gene (reference sequence). Deletions cut 11 bases from V and 5 bases from J, with 23 bases between. The CDR3 DNA reads TGCGCCGCCCCAGGGCCTCCTCCACCCGGAGATACGCAGTATTTT. Its translation: CAAPGPPPPGDTQYF.

The chain couples TRBV11-2 to TRBJ2-7; D is perhaps TRBD2 (5 bases). From germline, CDR1 is SGHAT and CDR2 FQNNGV. This CDR3 is built from 14 residues. The V end was cut by 3 bases, the J end by 3 bases, with 12 bases between. CDR3 sequence (DNA): TGTGCCAGCAGCTTCGGGGTCCTCCACTACGAGCAGTACTTC. Its protein is CASSFGVLHYEQYF. Full variable domain (remainder filled in from reference TRBV11-2 and TRBJ2-7): EAGVAQSPRYKIIEKRQSVAFWCNPISGHATLYWYQQILGQGPKLLIQFQNNGVVDDSQLPKDRFSAERLKGVDSTLKIQPAKLEDSAVYLCASSFGVLHYEQYFGPGTRLTVT.